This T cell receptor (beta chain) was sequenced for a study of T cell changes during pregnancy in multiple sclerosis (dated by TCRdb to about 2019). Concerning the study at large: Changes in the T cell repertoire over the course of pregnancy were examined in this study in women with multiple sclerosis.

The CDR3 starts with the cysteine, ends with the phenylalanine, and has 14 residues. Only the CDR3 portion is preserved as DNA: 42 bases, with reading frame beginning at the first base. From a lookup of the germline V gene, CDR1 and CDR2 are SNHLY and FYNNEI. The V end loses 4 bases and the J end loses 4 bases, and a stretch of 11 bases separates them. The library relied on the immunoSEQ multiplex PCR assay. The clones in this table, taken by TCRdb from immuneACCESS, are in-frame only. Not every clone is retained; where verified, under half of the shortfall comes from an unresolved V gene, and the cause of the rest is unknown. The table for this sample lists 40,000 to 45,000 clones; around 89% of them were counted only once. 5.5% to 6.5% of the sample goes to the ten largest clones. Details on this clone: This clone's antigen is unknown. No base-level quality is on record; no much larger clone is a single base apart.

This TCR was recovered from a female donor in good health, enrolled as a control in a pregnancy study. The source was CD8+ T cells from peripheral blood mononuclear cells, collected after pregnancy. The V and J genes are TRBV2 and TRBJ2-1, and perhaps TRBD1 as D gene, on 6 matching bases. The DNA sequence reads TGTGCCAGCAGTGCCCCGGACAGTTACAATGAGCAGTTCTTC. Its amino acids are CASSAPDSYNEQFF.